This T cell receptor beta chain derives from a study of T cells in Graves' hyperthyroidism and ophthalmopathy. The CDR3 covers 15 residues. The germline gives CDR1 SGHRS, CDR2 YFSETQ. The V end was cut by 3 bases, the J end by 1 base, with 11 bases between. Uncontrolled infection, other autoimmune disease, pregnancy and lactation each barred patients from inclusion. The study based diagnoses on clinical symptoms, serum thyroxine and TRAb, thyroid ultrasound and orbital computed tomography. In this sample, this clonotype turned up many times. The antigen remains undetermined. There were TCR beta CDR3 regions amplified from RNA transcripts. Primed by the HTBI set, a first-round RT-PCR was run on the TCR CDR3. Using its own MiXCR run on the multiplex PCR reads, TCRdb lists one record per CDR3 protein. The sample lists 350,000 to 400,000 distinct CDR3 sequences, about 20% occurring once. Overall study results and limits: Blood also contained most expanded thyroid clonotypes above 0.001. The model predicted ophthalmopathy a median around 6.5 months before onset.

Source material: blood. This clonotype was sampled from a woman younger than 30 with Graves' hyperthyroidism. V and J are TRBV5-1 and TRBJ1-5; no reliable D call. Here the CDR3 DNA reads TGCGCCAGCAGCTCCCTGGGGAGCAGCAATCAGCCCCAGCATTTT. It translates to CASSSLGSSNQPQHF.